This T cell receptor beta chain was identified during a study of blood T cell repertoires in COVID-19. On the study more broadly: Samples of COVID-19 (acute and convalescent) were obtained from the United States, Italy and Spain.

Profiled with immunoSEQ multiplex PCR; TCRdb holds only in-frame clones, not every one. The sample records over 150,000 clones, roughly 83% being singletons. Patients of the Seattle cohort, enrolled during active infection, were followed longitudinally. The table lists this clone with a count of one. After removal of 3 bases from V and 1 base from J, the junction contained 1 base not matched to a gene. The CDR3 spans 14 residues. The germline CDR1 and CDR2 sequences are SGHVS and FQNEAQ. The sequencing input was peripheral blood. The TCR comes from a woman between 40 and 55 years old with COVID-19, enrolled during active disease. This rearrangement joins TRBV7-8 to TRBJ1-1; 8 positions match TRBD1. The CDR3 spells CASSFGTGNTEAFF. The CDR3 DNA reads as TGTGCCAGCAGCTTCGGGACAGGGAACACTGAAGCTTTCTTT. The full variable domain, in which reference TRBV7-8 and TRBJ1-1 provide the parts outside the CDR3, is GAGVSQSPRYKVAKRGQDVALRCDPISGHVSLFWYQQALGQGPEFLTYFQNEAQLDKSGLPSDRFFAERPEGSVSTLKIQRTQQEDSAVYLCASSFGTGNTEAFFGQGTRLTVV.